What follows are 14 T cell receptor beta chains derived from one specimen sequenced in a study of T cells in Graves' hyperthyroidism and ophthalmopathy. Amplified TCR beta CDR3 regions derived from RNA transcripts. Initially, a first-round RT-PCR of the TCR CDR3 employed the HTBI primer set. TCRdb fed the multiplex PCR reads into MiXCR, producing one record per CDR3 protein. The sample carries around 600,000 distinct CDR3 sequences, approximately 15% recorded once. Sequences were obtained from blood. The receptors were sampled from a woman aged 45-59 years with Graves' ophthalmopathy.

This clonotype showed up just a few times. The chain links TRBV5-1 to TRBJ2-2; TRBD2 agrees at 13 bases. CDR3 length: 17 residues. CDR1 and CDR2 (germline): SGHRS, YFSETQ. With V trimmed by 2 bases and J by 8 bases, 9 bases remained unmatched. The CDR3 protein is CASSFNGLAGVYGELFF. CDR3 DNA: TGCGCCAGCAGCTTTAACGGACTAGCGGGAGTCTATGGGGAGCTGTTTTTT.

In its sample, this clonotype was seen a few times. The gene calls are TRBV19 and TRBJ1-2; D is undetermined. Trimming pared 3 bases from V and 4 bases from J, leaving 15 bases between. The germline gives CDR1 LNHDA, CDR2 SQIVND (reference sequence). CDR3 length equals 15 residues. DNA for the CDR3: TGTGCCAGTAGTATTGACCGGGCAGGACTCTATGGCTACACCTTC. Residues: CASSIDRAGLYGYTF.

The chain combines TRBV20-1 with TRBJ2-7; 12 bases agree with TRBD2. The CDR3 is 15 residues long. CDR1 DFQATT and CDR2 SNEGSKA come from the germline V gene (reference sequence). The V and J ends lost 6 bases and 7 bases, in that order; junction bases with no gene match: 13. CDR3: CSAEDRGLAGLEQYF. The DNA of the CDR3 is TGCAGTGCCGAGGACAGGGGACTAGCGGGTTTAGAGCAGTACTTC.

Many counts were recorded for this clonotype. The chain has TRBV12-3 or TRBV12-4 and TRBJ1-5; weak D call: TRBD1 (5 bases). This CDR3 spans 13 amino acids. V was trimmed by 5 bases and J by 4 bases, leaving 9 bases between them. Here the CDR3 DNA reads TGTGCCAGCAGTATGACAGAGAATCAGCCCCAGCATTTT. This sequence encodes CASSMTENQPQHF.

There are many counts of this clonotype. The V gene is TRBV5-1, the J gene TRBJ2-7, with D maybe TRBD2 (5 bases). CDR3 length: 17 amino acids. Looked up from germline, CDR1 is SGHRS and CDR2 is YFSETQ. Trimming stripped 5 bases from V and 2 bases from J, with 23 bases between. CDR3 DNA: TGCGCCAGCAGTTACCTTCCGCCCGGGGTGGTCGCCTACGAGCAGTACTTC. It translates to CASSYLPPGVVAYEQYF.

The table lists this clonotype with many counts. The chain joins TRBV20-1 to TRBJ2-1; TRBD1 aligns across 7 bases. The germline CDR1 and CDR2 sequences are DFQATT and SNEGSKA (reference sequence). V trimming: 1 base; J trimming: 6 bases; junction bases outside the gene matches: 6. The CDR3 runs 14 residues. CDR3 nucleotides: TGCAGTGCTAGAGTCTACAGGGGCCCCAATGAGCAGTTCTTC. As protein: CSARVYRGPNEQFF.

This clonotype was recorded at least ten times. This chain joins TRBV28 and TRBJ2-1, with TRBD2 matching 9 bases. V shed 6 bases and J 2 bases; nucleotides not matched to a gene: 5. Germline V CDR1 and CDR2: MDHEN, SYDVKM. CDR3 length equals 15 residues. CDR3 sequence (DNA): TGTGCCAGCAGCGTTAGCGGGGGACCCTACAATGAGCAGTTCTTC. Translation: CASSVSGGPYNEQFF.

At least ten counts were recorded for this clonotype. The CDR3 region has the DNA TGTGCCAGCAGCCAGGGCGACAGTTATAGCAATCAGCCCCAGCATTTT. Translation gives CASSQGDSYSNQPQHF. The chain uses TRBV6-1 and TRBJ1-5, with D perhaps matching TRBD1 (5 bases). Trimming removed 6 bases at V and 0 bases at J, with 15 bases between. CDR3 length: 16 residues. Germline V CDR1 and CDR2: MNHNS, SASEGT.

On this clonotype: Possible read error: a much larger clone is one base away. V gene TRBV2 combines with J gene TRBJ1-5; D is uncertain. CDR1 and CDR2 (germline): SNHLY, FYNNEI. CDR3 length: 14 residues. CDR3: CASRQYHSNQPQRF. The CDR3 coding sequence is TGTGCCAGCAGGCAGTATCATAGCAATCAGCCCCAGCGTTTT. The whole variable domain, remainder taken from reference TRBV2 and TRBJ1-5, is EPEVTQTPSHQVTQMGQEVILRCVPISNHLYFYWYRQILGQKVEFLVSFYNNEISEKSEIFDDQFSVERPDGSNFTLKIRSTKLEDSAMYFCASRQYHSNQPQRFGDGTRLSIL.

The CDR3 DNA is TGCAGTGCTAGCGTGTTCTACGAGCAGTACTTC. Translation gives CSASVFYEQYF. V is TRBV20-1 and J is TRBJ2-7; D remains ambiguous. V was trimmed by 3 bases and J by 3 bases, leaving 6 bases between them. This CDR3 contains 11 residues. Per the germline V gene, CDR1 is DFQATT and CDR2 is SNEGSKA (reference sequence).

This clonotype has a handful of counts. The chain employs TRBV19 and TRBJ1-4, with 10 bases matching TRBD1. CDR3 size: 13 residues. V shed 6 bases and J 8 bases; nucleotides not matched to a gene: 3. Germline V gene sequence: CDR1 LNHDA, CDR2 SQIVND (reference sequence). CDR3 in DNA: TGTGCCAGTAGGGACAGGGGGGTGGAAAAACTGTTTTTT. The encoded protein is CASRDRGVEKLFF.

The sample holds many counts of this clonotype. The CDR3 protein is CASSRLADSYNEQFF. The CDR3 DNA reads TGTGCCAGCAGTCGACTAGCGGATTCCTACAATGAGCAGTTCTTC. The chain has TRBV12-3 or TRBV12-4 and TRBJ2-1, with 9 bases matching TRBD2. The CDR3 covers 15 residues. V was clipped by 5 bases and J by 1 base; unmatched bases: 3.

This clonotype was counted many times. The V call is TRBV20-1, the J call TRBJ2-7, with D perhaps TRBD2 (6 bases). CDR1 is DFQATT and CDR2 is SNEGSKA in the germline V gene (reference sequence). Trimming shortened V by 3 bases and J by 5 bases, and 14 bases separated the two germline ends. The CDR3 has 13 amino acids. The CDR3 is CSASGSGRDEQYF. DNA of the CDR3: TGCAGTGCTAGTGGAAGCGGGCGGGACGAGCAGTACTTC.

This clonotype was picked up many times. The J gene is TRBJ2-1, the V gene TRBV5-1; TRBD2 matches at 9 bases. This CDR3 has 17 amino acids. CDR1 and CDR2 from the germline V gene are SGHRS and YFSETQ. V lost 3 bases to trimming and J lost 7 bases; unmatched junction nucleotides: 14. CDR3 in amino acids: CASSSREVAGGPNEQFF. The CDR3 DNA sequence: TGCGCCAGCAGCTCCCGAGAGGTTGCGGGAGGGCCGAATGAGCAGTTCTTC.